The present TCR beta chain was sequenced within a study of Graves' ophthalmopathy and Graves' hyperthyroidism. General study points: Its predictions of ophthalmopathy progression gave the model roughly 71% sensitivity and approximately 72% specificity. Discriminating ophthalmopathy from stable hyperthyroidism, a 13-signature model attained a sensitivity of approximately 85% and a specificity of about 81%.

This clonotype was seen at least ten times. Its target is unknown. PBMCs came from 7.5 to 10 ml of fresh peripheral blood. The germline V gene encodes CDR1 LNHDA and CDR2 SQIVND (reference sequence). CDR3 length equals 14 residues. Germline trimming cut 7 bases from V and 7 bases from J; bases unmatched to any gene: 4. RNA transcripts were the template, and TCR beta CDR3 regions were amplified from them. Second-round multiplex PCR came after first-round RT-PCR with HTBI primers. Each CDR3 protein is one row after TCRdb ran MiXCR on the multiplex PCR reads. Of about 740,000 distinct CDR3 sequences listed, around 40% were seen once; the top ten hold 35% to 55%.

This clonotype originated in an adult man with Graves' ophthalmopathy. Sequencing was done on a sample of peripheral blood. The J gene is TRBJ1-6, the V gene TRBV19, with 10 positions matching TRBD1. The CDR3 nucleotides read TGTGCCAGTACCGGGGACAGGGGAAATTCACCCCTCCACTTT. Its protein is CASTGDRGNSPLHF.